These 18 T cell receptor beta chains came from one sample sequenced in a study of blood T cells in healthy people across ages. Using a J-beta primer mix together with a sample-barcoded 5' primer, a second PCR was run for roughly 6 to 11 cycles. TCRdb reanalysed the 5' RACE reads using MiXCR and keeps one entry per CDR3 protein. The table records over 1,300,000 distinct CDR3 sequences, around 55% of them present only once. Sequencing used blood. The receptors here all came from a young man in good health.

The J gene is TRBJ2-7, the V gene TRBV4-1, with D possibly called TRBD1 or TRBD2 (5 bases each). V was pared by 4 bases and J by 9 bases, with 19 bases between. This CDR3 contains 14 residues. The germline CDR1 and CDR2 sequences are MGHRA and YSYEKL. The CDR3 nucleotides read TGCGCCAGCAGCCTAGATGGGGACCGCTCTGCGCAGTACTTC. Translating it yields CASSLDGDRSAQYF.

The genes are TRBV5-6 and TRBJ1-2, with D hard to call. Trimming left V 5 bases short and J 4 bases short, with 12 bases between. The germline V gene encodes CDR1 SGHDT and CDR2 YYEEEE. This CDR3 has 13 residues. The CDR3: CASSGGQTYGYTF. The DNA of the CDR3 is TGTGCCAGCAGTGGCGGGCAGACCTATGGCTACACCTTC.

On this clonotype: Since a much larger clone is just one base distant, this may be a read error. The DNA of the CDR3 is TGCAGTGCTACTAGCGGGGGAGGTTTCGCAGATACGCAGTATTTT. It specifies CSATSGGGFADTQYF. The J gene is TRBJ2-3, the V gene TRBV20-1; 10 nucleotides line up with TRBD2. The CDR3 is 15 residues long. The V gene end was trimmed by 4 bases and the J gene end by 4 bases; junction bases not matched to a gene: 8. Germline V gives CDR1 DFQATT, CDR2 SNEGSKA (reference sequence).

This clonotype was seen just once. In nucleotides, the CDR3 is TGCAGTGCTATCCACAGCGGGGGCAAAACCCCCTACGAGCAGTACTTC. Protein product: CSAIHSGGKTPYEQYF. The genes are TRBV20-1 and TRBJ2-4, with 8 positions matching TRBD2. The DNA end favors TRBJ2-7, so the J call may be wrong. CDR3 length equals 16 residues. The V gene's germline CDR1 is DFQATT and CDR2 SNEGSKA (reference sequence).

The chain recombines TRBV7-9 with TRBJ1-3; D remains unclear. This CDR3 region has 13 residues. CDR1 SEHNR and CDR2 FQNEAQ come from the germline V gene (reference sequence). V shed 5 bases and J shed 5 bases, with 10 bases lying between them. For the CDR3, the DNA is TGTGCCAGCAGCGGCCAGCCGAGAAACACCATATATTTT. Translation gives CASSGQPRNTIYF. Filled out from reference TRBV7-9 and TRBJ1-3, the complete variable domain reads DTGVSQNPRHKITKRGQNVTFRCDPISEHNRLYWYRQTLGQGPEFLTYFQNEAQLEKSRLLSDRFSAERPKGSFSTLEIQRTEQGDSAMYLCASSGQPRNTIYFGEGSWLTVV.

The chain joins TRBV29-1 to TRBJ2-1; 9 nucleotides agree with TRBD1. The CDR3 runs to 14 residues. Germline lookup yields CDR1 SQVTM and CDR2 ANQGSEA. V gave up 7 bases and J gave up 10 bases; unmatched junction bases: 14. In nucleotides, the CDR3 is TGCAGCGCCTCCGGGACAGGGTATTCGGGGGAGCAGTTCTTC. This gives the protein CSASGTGYSGEQFF.

This chain connects TRBV7-2 to TRBJ2-4; no reliable D call. Per the germline V gene, CDR1 is SGHTA and CDR2 is FQGNSA. Trimming took off 1 base at V and 13 bases at J, with 23 bases between the two ends. The CDR3 is 16 amino acids. CDR3 region: CASSLVSLVSVNEQYF. The CDR3 DNA reads as TGTGCCAGCAGCTTAGTTAGCTTGGTCTCGGTCAATGAGCAGTACTTC.

This clonotype was seen just once. The chain joins TRBV7-9 to TRBJ2-1, with D hard to call. Germline V CDR1 and CDR2: SEHNR, FQNEAQ (reference sequence). Trimming stripped 1 base from V and 0 bases from J, with 7 bases between. The length of the CDR3 is 15 residues. The CDR3 loop reads CASSLVSTSYNEQFF. CDR3 sequence (DNA): TGTGCCAGCAGCTTAGTCTCAACCTCCTACAATGAGCAGTTCTTC.

This clonotype came up a few times. The rearrangement links TRBV29-1 to TRBJ1-2, with D perhaps TRBD1 (5 bases). Deletions cut 4 bases from V and 4 bases from J, with 16 bases between. The CDR3 contains 14 residues. Germline V gene data show CDR1 as SQVTM and CDR2 as ANQGSEA. This CDR3 is CSVGNRDFSYGYTF. CDR3 bases: TGCAGCGTTGGGAACCGGGACTTTAGCTATGGCTACACCTTC.

The chain is built from TRBV27 and TRBJ1-1; 11 bases match TRBD1. CDR1 and CDR2 from the germline V gene are MNHEY and SMNVEV (reference sequence). The CDR3 loop spans 14 amino acids. Trimming removed 3 bases from V and 8 bases from J; junction bases left unmatched: 5. CDR3 sequence: CASSFAGDRGEAFF. In DNA, the CDR3 is TGTGCCAGCAGTTTCGCGGGGGACAGGGGGGAAGCTTTCTTT.

This clonotype was detected a few times. The chain uses TRBV5-1 and TRBJ2-3; possibly TRBD2 for D (6 bases). Germline V gene data show CDR1 as SGHRS and CDR2 as YFSETQ. The length of the CDR3 is 14 residues. V was pared by 5 bases and J by 2 bases, with 12 bases between. The CDR3: CASRGDWNTDTQYF. The CDR3 DNA reads TGCGCCAGCAGAGGGGACTGGAACACAGATACGCAGTATTTT.

This clonotype occurred many times. The rearrangement joins TRBV29-1 to TRBJ2-7; D not certain. This CDR3 comprises 11 residues. From germline, CDR1 is SQVTM and CDR2 ANQGSEA. V was cut by 6 bases and J by 0 bases, with 6 bases left in between. The CDR3 protein is CSVESSYEQYF. The CDR3 DNA follows: TGCAGCGTAGAGAGCTCCTACGAGCAGTACTTC.

The chain couples TRBV6-2 or TRBV6-3 to TRBJ2-5, with TRBD2 identical over 11 bases. V was pared by 6 bases and J by 5 bases, with 11 bases of the junction left unmatched. There are 16 residues in the CDR3. Germline CDR1 MNHEY, CDR2 SVGEGT. The CDR3 loop reads CASRLTSGTLRETQYF. The CDR3 nucleotides are TGTGCCAGCAGACTGACTAGCGGGACTCTCCGGGAGACCCAGTACTTC.

The chain combines TRBV30 with TRBJ2-7; tentatively, D is TRBD2 (5 bases). Germline V gives CDR1 GTSNPN, CDR2 SVGIG (reference sequence). The CDR3 totals 13 residues. Trimming left V 4 bases short and J 0 bases short, with 10 bases between. CDR3 in amino acids: CAWTGMSSYEQYF. The CDR3 region has the DNA TGTGCCTGGACGGGGATGAGCTCCTACGAGCAGTACTTC.

This rearrangement joins TRBV20-1 to TRBJ2-2; 7 bases agree with TRBD2. CDR1 and CDR2 from the germline V gene are DFQATT and SNEGSKA (reference sequence). This CDR3 spans 13 amino acids. The CDR3 here is CSSSGVNTGELFF. The CDR3 coding sequence is TGCAGCTCAAGCGGGGTGAACACCGGGGAGCTGTTTTTT.

About this clonotype: A read error may produce the germline difference seen at one junction end. V is TRBV7-7 and J is TRBJ2-5, with 8 bases fitting TRBD1. CDR1 is SSHAT and CDR2 is FNYEAQ in the germline V gene (reference sequence). The CDR3 has 14 amino acids. The CDR3 spells CASSRDRGLETQYF. As DNA, the CDR3 is TGTGCTAGCAGCCGCGACAGGGGACTGGAGACCCAGTACTTC. The full variable domain, rest sourced from reference TRBV7-7 and TRBJ2-5, is GAGVSQSPRYKVTKRGQDVTLRCDPISSHATLYWYQQALGQGPEFLTYFNYEAQPDKSGLPSDRFSAERPEGSISTLTIQRTEQRDSAMYRCASSRDRGLETQYFGPGTRLLVL.

This clonotype was observed a handful of times. The V gene is TRBV20-1, the J gene TRBJ2-4; tentative D call: TRBD2 (6 bases). The CDR3 extends over 14 amino acids. V gave up 6 bases and J gave up 5 bases, with 17 bases separating them. CDR1 and CDR2 (germline): DFQATT, SNEGSKA (reference sequence). The CDR3 here is CSAEVGGRQNIQYF. The CDR3 coding sequence is TGCAGTGCAGAGGTGGGGGGAAGGCAAAACATTCAGTACTTC.

The rearrangement joins TRBV2 to TRBJ1-4; tentative D call: TRBD1 (5 bases). The V and J ends lost 3 bases and 3 bases respectively, with 8 bases between them. Germline V CDR1 and CDR2: SNHLY, FYNNEI. This CDR3 has 14 residues. In DNA, the CDR3 is TGTGCCAGCAGTGAGGACAAAGCTAATGAAAAACTGTTTTTT. This translates into CASSEDKANEKLFF.